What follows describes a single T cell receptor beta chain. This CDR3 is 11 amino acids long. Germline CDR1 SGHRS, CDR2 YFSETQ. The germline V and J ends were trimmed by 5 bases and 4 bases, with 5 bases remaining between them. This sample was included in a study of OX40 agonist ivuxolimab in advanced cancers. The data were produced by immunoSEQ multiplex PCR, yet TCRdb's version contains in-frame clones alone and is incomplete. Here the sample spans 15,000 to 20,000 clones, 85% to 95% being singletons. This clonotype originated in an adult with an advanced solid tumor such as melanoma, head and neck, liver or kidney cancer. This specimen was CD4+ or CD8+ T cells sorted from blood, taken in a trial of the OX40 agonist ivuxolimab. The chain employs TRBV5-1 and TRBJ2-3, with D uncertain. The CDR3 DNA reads TGCGCCAGCAGAGGACCAGATACGCAGTATTTT. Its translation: CASRGPDTQYF.